This T cell receptor beta chain was obtained from a study of immune evolution from preneoplasia to lung adenocarcinoma. Study results and limitations: Normal lung had the highest top T cell clone frequencies.

Profiling relied on immunoSEQ multiplex PCR, and the TCRdb table lists in-frame clones only, not all of them. This table has 4,500 to 5,500 clones, around 80% appearing once. In germline, CDR1 is LNHNV, CDR2 YYDKDF (reference sequence). The germline V and J ends were trimmed by 8 bases and 0 bases, with 10 bases remaining between them. There are 13 residues in the CDR3. Comment on this clone: Antigen specificity is unknown.

Each case's diagnosis was confirmed by two pathologists on H&E. This TCR was recovered from a person in their 70s with lung adenocarcinoma. The sequencing sample was made of FFPE lung adenocarcinoma in situ tissue. The chain combines TRBV15 with TRBJ1-1, with D perhaps matching TRBD1 (5 bases). The CDR3 DNA reads TGTGCCACCGGGGGAGGGCTGAACACTGAAGCTTTCTTT. It specifies CATGGGLNTEAFF.